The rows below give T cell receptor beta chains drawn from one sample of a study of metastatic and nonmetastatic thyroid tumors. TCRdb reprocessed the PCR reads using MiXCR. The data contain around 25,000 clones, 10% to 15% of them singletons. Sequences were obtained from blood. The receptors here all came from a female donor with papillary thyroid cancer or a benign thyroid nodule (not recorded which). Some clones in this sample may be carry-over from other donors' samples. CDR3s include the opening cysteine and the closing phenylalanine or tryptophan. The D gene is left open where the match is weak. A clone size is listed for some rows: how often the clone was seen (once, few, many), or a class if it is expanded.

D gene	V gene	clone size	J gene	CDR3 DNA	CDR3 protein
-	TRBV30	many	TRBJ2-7	TGTGCCTGGAGTGTAAGTAACATTCCCTACGAGCAGTACTTC	CAWSVSNIPYEQYF
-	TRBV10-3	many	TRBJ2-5	TGTGCCATCAGTGACCCAACAGGCCAAGAGACCCAGTACTTC	CAISDPTGQETQYF
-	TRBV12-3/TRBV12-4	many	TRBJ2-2	TGTGCCAGCAGTTCAACAGCCCCAGGGTCCGGGGAGCTGTTTTTT	CASSSTAPGSGELFF
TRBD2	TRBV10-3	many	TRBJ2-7	TGTGCCATCGGGCCCGGGACTAGCGGTAAATACGAGCAGTACTTC	CAIGPGTSGKYEQYF
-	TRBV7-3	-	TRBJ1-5	TGTGCCAGCAGCACAGGGCAGGGTGGCAATCAGCCCAAGCATTTT	CASSTGQGGNQPKHF
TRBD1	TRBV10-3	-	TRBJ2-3	TGTGCCATCTGTGAGTCGACAGGGGGGGACACAGATACGCAGAATTTT	CAICESTGGDTDTQNF
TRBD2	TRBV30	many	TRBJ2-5	TGTGCCTGGAGTGTAGGAGCGGGAAGGGAGACCCAGTACTTC	CAWSVGAGRETQYF
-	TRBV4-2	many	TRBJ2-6	TGTGCCAGCAGCCAAGATCGCGGACGGGTCTCTGGGGCCAACGTCCTGACTTTC	CASSQDRGRVSGANVLTF
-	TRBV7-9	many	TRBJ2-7	TGTGCCAGCAGCTCAGGGGGAGGCGACGAGCAGTACTTC	CASSSGGGDEQYF
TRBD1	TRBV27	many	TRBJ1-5	TGTGCCAGCAGTTCGGGACAGTCCTACGGTCAGCCCCAGCATTTT	CASSSGQSYGQPQHF
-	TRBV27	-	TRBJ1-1	TGTGCCAGCAGCCTCAGTGGGTTCTGGACTGAAGCTTTCTTT	CASSLSGFWTEAFF
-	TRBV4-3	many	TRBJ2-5	TGCGCCAGCAGCCAAGAGAGGAGGCGAGAGACCCAGTACTTC	CASSQERRRETQYF
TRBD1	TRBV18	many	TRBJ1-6	TGTGCCAGCTCACCCCAGGACAGGGGAAAATCACCCCTCCACTTT	CASSPQDRGKSPLHF
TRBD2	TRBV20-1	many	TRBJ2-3	TGCAGTGCTAGACGTGGGGCTAGCGGGAGGGCCGGGGATACGCAGTATTTT	CSARRGASGRAGDTQYF
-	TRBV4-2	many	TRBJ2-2	TGTGCCAGCCCCCGGGAAGGGGGACGTGTGAACACCGGGGAGCTGTTTTTT	CASPREGGRVNTGELFF
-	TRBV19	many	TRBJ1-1	TGTGCCAGTAGCCCTCCCCCCCCGGGGCGGAACACTGAAGCTTTCTTT	CASSPPPPGRNTEAFF
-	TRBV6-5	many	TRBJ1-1	TGTGCCAGCAGTTACTCGACGGGGTCCCGCGCTGAAGCTTTCTTT	CASSYSTGSRAEAFF
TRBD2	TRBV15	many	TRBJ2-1	TGTGCCACCAGCAGAGAGGCTAGCGGCTACAATGAGCAGTTCTTC	CATSREASGYNEQFF
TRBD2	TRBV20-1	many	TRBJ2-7	TGCAGTGCTAGAGGGACTAGCGGGGACCACGAGCAGTACTTC	CSARGTSGDHEQYF
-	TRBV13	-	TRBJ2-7	TGTGCCAGCGGCTTAGTCGCGTCCTACGAGCAGTACTTC	CASGLVASYEQYF
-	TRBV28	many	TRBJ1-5	TGTGCCAGCAGTTCGTACGGGGGACATCAGCCCCAGCATTTT	CASSSYGGHQPQHF
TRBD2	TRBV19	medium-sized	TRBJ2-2	TGTGCCAGTAGTATGGACAGGGGGACTAGCGGGCGGAAGAACACCGGGGAGCTGTTTTTT	CASSMDRGTSGRKNTGELFF
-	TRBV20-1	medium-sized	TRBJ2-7	TGCAGTGCTAGCGCAACAGTAGCCCACGAGCAGTACTTC	CSASATVAHEQYF
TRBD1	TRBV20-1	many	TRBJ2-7	TGCAGTGCCCCGCCGGGACAGAGCTCCTACGAGCAGTACTTC	CSAPPGQSSYEQYF
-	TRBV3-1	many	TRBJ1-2	TGTGCCAGCCAGGACGCCAGACTTGGCTACACCTTC	CASQDARLGYTF
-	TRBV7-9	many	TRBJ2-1	TGTGCCAGCAGCTTAGCTGAGGAATACAATGAGCAGTTCTTC	CASSLAEEYNEQFF
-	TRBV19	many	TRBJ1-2	TGTGCCAGTAGTGGGACGGGTTCTAACTATGGCTACACCTTC	CASSGTGSNYGYTF
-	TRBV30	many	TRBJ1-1	TGTGCCTGGGCTCTCGGTTCGGCTAACGGAGACCCAGCTTTCTTT	CAWALGSANGDPAFF
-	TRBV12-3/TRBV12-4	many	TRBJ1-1	TGTGCCAGCAGTCTAGGATTTAACACTGAAGCTTTCTTT	CASSLGFNTEAFF
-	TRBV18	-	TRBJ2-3	TGTGCCAGCTCCCAGGGGACTGGGGGTGTGGATACGCAGTATTTT	CASSQGTGGVDTQYF
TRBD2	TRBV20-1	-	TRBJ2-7	TGCAGTGCTCCCGTCTCGCCTAGCGGGGGATACGAGCAGTACTTC	CSAPVSPSGGYEQYF
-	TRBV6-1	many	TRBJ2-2	TGTGCCAGCAGGGGATCTCAAAACACCGGGGAGCTGTTTTTT	CASRGSQNTGELFF
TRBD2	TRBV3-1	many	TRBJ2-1	TGTGCCAGCAGCCAAGCCTTAAAACTGGCTAGCGGGAGAGGCAATGAGCAGTTCTTC	CASSQALKLASGRGNEQFF
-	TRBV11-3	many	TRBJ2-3	TGTGCCAGCTGTTTAGCTATCACAGATACGCAGTATTTT	CASCLAITDTQYF
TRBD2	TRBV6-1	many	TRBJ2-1	TGTGCCAGCAGTGGCCCCGGGACTAGCGGGAGGCTACCTAGAATCAATGAGCAGTTCTTC	CASSGPGTSGRLPRINEQFF
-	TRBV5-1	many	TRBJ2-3	TGCGCCAGCAGCTTATCCACAGATACGCAGTATTTT	CASSLSTDTQYF
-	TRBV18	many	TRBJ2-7	TGTGCCAGCTCCCCAACAGGACCGGAGCAGTACTTC	CASSPTGPEQYF
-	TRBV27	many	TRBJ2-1	TGTGCCAGCAGTTTTAGGTCCTCCTACAATGAGCAGTTCTTC	CASSFRSSYNEQFF
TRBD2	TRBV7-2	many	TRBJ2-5	TGTGCCAGCAGCTTAGTCGCTAGCGGGGGACAAGAGACCCAGTACTTC	CASSLVASGGQETQYF
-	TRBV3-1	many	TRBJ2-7	TGTGCCAGCAGTCGCTCCTACGAGCAGTACTTC	CASSRSYEQYF
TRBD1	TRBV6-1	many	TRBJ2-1	TGTGCCAGCAGTCGAAAACCGGGACAGGGGAATGAGCAGTTCTTC	CASSRKPGQGNEQFF
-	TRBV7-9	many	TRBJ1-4	TGTGCCAGCAGCTTAGCCGGGACTGGTGAAAAACTGTTTTTT	CASSLAGTGEKLFF
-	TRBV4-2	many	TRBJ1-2	TGTGCCAGCAGCCAAGATAACTCCCAGGGCTATGGCTACACCTTC	CASSQDNSQGYGYTF
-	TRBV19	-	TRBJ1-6	TGTGCCAGTAGCGCCTGGGGAAAGAGGCCGGTGCCCCTCCACTTT	CASSAWGKRPVPLHF
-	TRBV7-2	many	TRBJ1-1	TGTGCCAGCAGCTCTGGGCGGGGCTGGGGCACTGAAGCTTTCTTT	CASSSGRGWGTEAFF